The rows below give T cell receptor beta chains drawn from one sample of a study of cytomegalovirus exposure and HLA in healthy donors. TCRdb's copy holds only in-frame clones and misses some; the assay was immunoSEQ multiplex PCR. The sample has about 150,000 clones, roughly 84% seen once. The sample taken for sequencing was PBMCs. Receptor source: a man in his forties or fifties in good health and CMV-seropositive. Each CDR3 is given with its conserved first and last residue. The D gene is left open where the match is weak. Rows may omit the clone size; those that give it use once, few, many or a size class.

D gene: TRBD1; clone size: .; V gene: TRBV28; J gene: TRBJ1-2; CDR3 DNA: TGTGCCAGCGGACCAGGCTGGACAGGGATTGGCTACACCTTC; CDR3 protein: CASGPGWTGIGYTF
D gene: .; clone size: .; V gene: TRBV27; J gene: TRBJ2-7; CDR3 DNA: TGTGCCAGCAGTCTCCTGGCGGGGTCCTACGAGCAGTACTTC; CDR3 protein: CASSLLAGSYEQYF
D gene: .; clone size: .; V gene: TRBV5-1; J gene: TRBJ1-5; CDR3 DNA: TGCGCCAGCAGCCCAGGACACGGTGTAGGTCAGCCCCAGCATTTT; CDR3 protein: CASSPGHGVGQPQHF
D gene: .; clone size: .; V gene: TRBV5-1; J gene: TRBJ1-3; CDR3 DNA: TGCGCCAGCAGCTTGACAGCTTCGCCTGGAAACACCATATATTTT; CDR3 protein: CASSLTASPGNTIYF
D gene: TRBD1; clone size: few; V gene: TRBV4-1; J gene: TRBJ2-2; CDR3 DNA: TGCGCCAGCAGCCAAGGTCTTTCGGGACAGGGAAGAACCGGGGAGCTGTTTTTT; CDR3 protein: CASSQGLSGQGRTGELFF
D gene: .; clone size: .; V gene: TRBV6-5; J gene: TRBJ1-2; CDR3 DNA: TGTGCCAGCAGTTACGACAGTCTTAACTATGGCTACACCTTC; CDR3 protein: CASSYDSLNYGYTF
D gene: TRBD1; clone size: .; V gene: TRBV25-1; J gene: TRBJ1-2; CDR3 DNA: TGTGCCAGCCGTAAGACAGGGGAAGTCTATGGCTACACCTTC; CDR3 protein: CASRKTGEVYGYTF
D gene: TRBD1; clone size: .; V gene: TRBV6-6; J gene: TRBJ2-5; CDR3 DNA: TGTGCCAGCAGTTTTCCAGGACAGGTCCAAGAGACCCAGTACTTC; CDR3 protein: CASSFPGQVQETQYF
D gene: .; clone size: .; V gene: TRBV5-1; J gene: TRBJ2-1; CDR3 DNA: TGCGCCAGCAGCTTGGAGCCTCCCTCCTACAATGAGCAGTTCTTC; CDR3 protein: CASSLEPPSYNEQFF
D gene: TRBD1; clone size: .; V gene: TRBV19; J gene: TRBJ2-7; CDR3 DNA: TGTGCCAGTAGTGCGGGAGGGACAGGGGGCTACGAGCAGTACTTC; CDR3 protein: CASSAGGTGGYEQYF